This entry is about one T cell receptor beta chain. The antigen it binds to is not known. Base qualities are missing; no much larger clone stands one base away. The time point label for this specimen denotes: baseline before first vaccination. The vaccinee samples were drawn from two UK trials, COV001 and COV002, one of which was a single-blind randomized controlled phase 2/3 trial testing AZD1222 (ChAdOx1 nCoV-19) in healthy adults. For TCRbeta chain sequencing, PBMC samples were collected from trial participants at day 0 and at day 28 after the second dose. The CDR3 regions of human TCRbeta chains were analyzed by immunosequencing. Regarding the original processing steps: TCRs in the repertoires were compared against a reference library of SARS-CoV-2-specific TCRs that had been generated with the MIRA antigen-specificity platform. Breadth was defined as the fraction of unique TCRs that were SARS-CoV-2-associated, and depth was defined as the fraction of total T cells that were SARS-CoV-2-associated. Using the MIRA data, every spike-specific TCR was mapped to the spike region that the TCR reacted to and assigned to either a CD4 or a CD8 class. Log10-transformed breadth and depth values were compared by one-way ANOVA with Sidak's multiple comparisons tests. The source is immuneACCESS, and TCRdb retained only in-frame sequences with V and J called. Part of the clones is not carried over; for the studies checked, unresolved V genes explain less than half of this, and the remainder is unexplained. V and J calls and clone size are copied from that table; D and trimming were computed from the DNA. The sample data list roughly 260,000 clones, and approximately 93% of these were observed just once. The ten largest clones add up to 0.5% to 0.7% of the sample.

This entry comes from a study of T cell responses to AZD1222 COVID-19 vaccine (dated by TCRdb to about 2021). General notes on the study: AZD1222 recipients whose second dose came at about 4 weeks and those whose second dose came at about 12 weeks were combined into one group, since spike-specific TCR depth and breadth did not differ between the two schedules. A total of 240 or so trial participants underwent TCR sequencing, of whom 207 had received two doses of AZD1222 and 26 had received two doses of the MenACWY control vaccine. Trial participants were enrolled by age into 18-55, 56-69 and 70-plus year subgroups, with roughly 150, 30 and 60 TCR-sequenced participants respectively. Summary of the overall study and its limitations: The whole spike protein was spanned by vaccine-associated CD4 TCRs, and dominant responses were seen in regions 160-218 and 743-854. Conclusions about previously exposed vaccinees are limited, since just 6 or 7 AZD1222 recipients were seropositive for SARS-CoV-2 at baseline. In the small 56-69-year group, the increase in depth fell short of significance, most likely because of low power. Because no day 14 peak-response samples were available, repertoires were characterized only after the peak T cell response. After two AZD1222 doses, spike-specific TCR breadth and depth were significantly higher than at day 0 and than in MenACWY recipients. Participants were mostly white British and included more females than males, and it was suggested by the authors that clonal diversity may have been underestimated. Nearly half of unique spike-specific TCRs reportedly recognized epitopes outside regions mutated in the B.1.351 and B.1.1.7 variants.

This sample comprised peripheral blood, obtained on day 0 of AZD1222 vaccination. The TCR was taken from an adult in good health.

The CDR3 here reads CASRRGGNTGELFF. The sequenced DNA is TGTGCCAGCAGGCGGGGGGGGAACACCGGGGAGCTGTTTTTT. The V gene is TRBV28 and the J gene is TRBJ2-2, and 9 junction bases match TRBD2. The CDR3 numbers 14 residues from cysteine through phenylalanine. The read is trimmed to its CDR3 DNA, 42 bases read in frame from base 1. Taken from the germline V gene, the CDR1 and CDR2 loops are MDHEN and SYDVKM. Germline trimming: 6 bases from V, 1 base from J; junction bases outside gene matches: 0.